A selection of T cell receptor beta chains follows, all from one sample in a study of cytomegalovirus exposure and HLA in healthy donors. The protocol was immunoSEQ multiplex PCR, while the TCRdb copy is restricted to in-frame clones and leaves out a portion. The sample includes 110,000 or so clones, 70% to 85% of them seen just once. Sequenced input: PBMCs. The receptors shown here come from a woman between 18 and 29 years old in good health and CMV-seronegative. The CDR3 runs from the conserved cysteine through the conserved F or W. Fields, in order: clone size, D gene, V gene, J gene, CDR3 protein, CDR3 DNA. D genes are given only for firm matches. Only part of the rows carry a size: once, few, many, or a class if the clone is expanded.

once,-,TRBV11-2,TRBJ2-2,CASSIQGTGELFF,TGTGCCAGCAGCATTCAGGGGACCGGGGAGCTGTTTTTT
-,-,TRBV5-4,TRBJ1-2,CASSLDADPYGYTF,TGTGCCAGCAGCTTGGATGCGGATCCCTATGGCTACACCTTC
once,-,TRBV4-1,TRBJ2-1,CASSQGDTPYNEQFF,TGCGCCAGCAGCCAAGGGGACACCCCCTACAATGAGCAGTTCTTC
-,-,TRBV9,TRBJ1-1,CASSVGRGPGVSTEAFF,TGTGCCAGCAGCGTGGGGCGGGGGCCCGGCGTGAGTACTGAAGCTTTCTTT
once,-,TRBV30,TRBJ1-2,CAWSGGGNYGYTF,TGTGCCTGGAGTGGGGGGGGGAACTATGGCTACACCTTC
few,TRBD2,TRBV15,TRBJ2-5,CATSRDSGGAETQYF,TGTGCCACCAGCAGAGATAGCGGGGGGGCAGAGACCCAGTACTTC
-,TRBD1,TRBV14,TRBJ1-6,CASSQDRGNRGYSPLHF,TGTGCCAGCAGCCAAGATAGAGGCAACAGGGGGTATTCACCCCTCCACTTT
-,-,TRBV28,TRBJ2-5,CASSLGGLRIQYF,TGTGCCAGCTCCCTCGGGGGGCTTCGTATCCAGTACTTC
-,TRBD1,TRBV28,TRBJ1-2,CASSGTGGYYGYTF,TGTGCCAGCAGTGGTACAGGGGGTTACTATGGCTACACCTTC
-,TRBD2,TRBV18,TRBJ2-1,CASSGGVVMGNEQFF,TGTGCCAGCTCAGGGGGGGTCGTCATGGGCAATGAGCAGTTCTTC
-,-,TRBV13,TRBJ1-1,CASSLRGQNTEAFF,TGTGCCAGCAGCTTAAGAGGACAGAACACTGAAGCTTTCTTT
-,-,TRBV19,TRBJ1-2,CASSMSRDYGYTF,TGTGCCAGTAGTATGTCCAGGGACTATGGCTACACCTTC
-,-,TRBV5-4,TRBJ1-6,CASSPTGSYNSPLHF,TGTGCCAGCAGCCCGACTGGATCTTATAATTCACCCCTCCACTTT
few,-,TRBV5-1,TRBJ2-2,CASSLSGVGVTGELFF,TGCGCCAGCAGCTTATCGGGGGTTGGGGTCACCGGGGAGCTGTTTTTT
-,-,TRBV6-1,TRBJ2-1,CASSESGNNEQFF,TGTGCCAGCAGTGAGTCGGGGAACAATGAGCAGTTCTTC
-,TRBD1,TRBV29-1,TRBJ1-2,CSGMGQGQDYTF,TGCAGCGGCATGGGACAGGGGCAGGACTACACCTTC
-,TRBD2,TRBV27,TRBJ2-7,CASSSGTSGRARKEQYF,TGTGCCAGCAGTTCCGGGACTAGCGGGAGGGCCAGGAAAGAGCAGTACTTC
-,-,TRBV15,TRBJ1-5,CATRGLMGNQPQHF,TGTGCCACCCGAGGACTTATGGGCAATCAGCCCCAGCATTTT
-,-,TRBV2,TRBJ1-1,CASSEALSRNTEAFF,TGTGCCAGCAGTGAAGCGCTAAGTCGGAACACTGAAGCTTTCTTT
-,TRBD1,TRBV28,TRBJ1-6,CASSLWDRGLGSPLHF,TGTGCCAGCAGTTTATGGGACAGGGGGCTAGGATCACCCCTCCACTTT
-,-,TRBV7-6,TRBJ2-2,CASRRDHNTGELFF,TGTGCCAGCAGGCGGGACCATAACACCGGGGAGCTGTTTTTT
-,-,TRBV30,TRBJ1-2,CAWRRTEGHGYTF,TGTGCCTGGAGAAGGACGGAGGGTCATGGCTACACCTTC
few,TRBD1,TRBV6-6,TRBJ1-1,CASTLDRGDTEAFF,TGTGCCAGCACCTTGGACAGGGGGGACACTGAAGCTTTCTTT
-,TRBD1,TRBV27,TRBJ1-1,CASRARDRNTEAFF,TGTGCCAGCAGGGCCCGGGACAGGAACACTGAAGCTTTCTTT
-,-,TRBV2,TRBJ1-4,CATQGQKTNEKLFF,TGTGCCACCCAAGGACAGAAAACTAATGAAAAACTGTTTTTT
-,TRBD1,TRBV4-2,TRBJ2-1,CASSQPQGPSSYNEQFF,TGTGCCAGCAGCCAACCACAGGGGCCGAGCTCCTACAATGAGCAGTTCTTC
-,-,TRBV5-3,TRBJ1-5,CARSPDKGGQPQHF,TGTGCCAGAAGCCCGGATAAGGGAGGTCAGCCCCAGCATTTT
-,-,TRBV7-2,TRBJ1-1,CASSLGRRGMNTEAFF,TGTGCCAGCAGCTTAGGACGGCGAGGCATGAACACTGAAGCTTTCTTT
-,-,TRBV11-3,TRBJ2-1,CASSLDSVDEQFF,TGTGCCAGCAGCTTGGACAGTGTCGATGAGCAGTTCTTC
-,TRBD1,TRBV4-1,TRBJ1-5,CASSRTGEQPQHF,TGCGCCAGCAGCCGGACAGGGGAACAGCCCCAGCATTTT
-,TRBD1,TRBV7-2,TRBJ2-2,CASDPGQNTGELFF,TGTGCCAGCGATCCGGGACAGAATACCGGGGAGCTGTTTTTT